These 5 T cell receptor beta chains were all obtained from the same sample, sequenced in a study of CD8 T cells in ankylosing spondylitis. A single record per CDR3 protein comes from TCRdb applying MiXCR to the 5' RACE reads. The sample has nearly 350,000 distinct CDR3 sequences, roughly 14% seen once. Sequences were obtained from blood, either unsorted or a sorted T cell fraction (not recorded which). These receptors were obtained from a male donor with ankylosing spondylitis or in good health (not recorded which).

CDR3 nucleotide sequence: TGCGCCAGCAGCATAGATAGAGCCGGGGAGCTGTTTTTT. Protein product: CASSIDRAGELFF. V is TRBV5-1 and J is TRBJ2-2; no definite D call. Germline lookup yields CDR1 SGHRS and CDR2 YFSETQ. This CDR3 spans 13 amino acids. Between the trimmed V and J ends, which lost 4 bases and 6 bases, there was a span of 10 bases.

This clonotype was detected a few times. V is TRBV4-1 and J is TRBJ2-1; the D call may be TRBD1 or TRBD2 (5 bases each). From germline, CDR1 is MGHRA and CDR2 YSYEKL. This CDR3 comprises 16 residues. Deletions cut 1 base from V and 4 bases from J, with 14 bases between. The CDR3 coding sequence is TGCGCCAGCAGCCAAGGGGGGAGAGCTGGGTACAATGAGCAGTTCTTC. Translated: CASSQGGRAGYNEQFF.

For this clonotype: A much more abundant neighbour one base away suggests this may be a read error. Because it lacks the conserved phenylalanine or tryptophan at the end, this CDR3 is likely a read error. This sequence joins TRBV5-1 and TRBJ2-1, with unresolved D. Trimming pared 5 bases from V and 9 bases from J, leaving 15 bases between. CDR1 and CDR2 (germline): SGHRS, YFSETQ. The CDR3 totals 13 residues. The CDR3 coding sequence is TGCGCCAGCAGGCCTGAAGGGATCGGTGAGCAGTTCTTA. It translates to CASRPEGIGEQFL.

This clonotype appeared once. The chain couples TRBV30 to TRBJ2-1; D unclear. This CDR3 spans 12 amino acids. CDR1 and CDR2 from the germline V gene are GTSNPN and SVGIG (reference sequence). V was trimmed by 2 bases and J by 12 bases, leaving 14 bases between them. The CDR3 bases are TGTGCCTGGAGTTCCGCCCGGCTGCCGCAGTTCTTC. This translates into CAWSSARLPQFF.

The chain carries TRBV7-9 and TRBJ2-4; maybe TRBD1 (6 bases). The CDR3 loop spans 15 amino acids. Germline assignment: CDR1 SEHNR and CDR2 FQNEAQ (reference sequence). The ends were cut back, 5 bases at V and 10 bases at J, with 21 bases in the middle. CDR3 coding DNA: TGTGCCAGCAGCCCCATCCCTGGGCCAGGGGAAATTCAGTACTTC. The encoded protein is CASSPIPGPGEIQYF. Full variable domain (remainder filled in from reference TRBV7-9 and TRBJ2-4): DTGVSQNPRHKITKRGQNVTFRCDPISEHNRLYWYRQTLGQGPEFLTYFQNEAQLEKSRLLSDRFSAERPKGSFSTLEIQRTEQGDSAMYLCASSPIPGPGEIQYFGAGTRLSVL.